These 18 T cell receptor beta chains were all obtained from the same sample, sequenced in a study of neurological immune-mediated disorders. Stated time point: longitudinal time-point 3. MiXCR, applied by TCRdb to the 5' RACE reads, yields one record per CDR3 protein. The repertoire includes about 99,000 distinct CDR3 sequences, 10% to 13% of them detected once, and around 3.1% sits in the top ten. The specimen sequenced was PBMCs. All receptors come from a female donor with HTLV-1-associated myelopathy (HAM/TSP).

This clonotype was recorded a few times. The genes are TRBV15 and TRBJ1-2; TRBD1 matches 9 bases. Germline V gives CDR1 LNHNV, CDR2 YYDKDF (reference sequence). Trimming took 2 bases from V and 5 from J; bases not matched to a gene: 15. This CDR3 has 18 amino acids. Here the CDR3 reads CATSRPPGQGRSRYGYTF. The DNA for the CDR3 is TGTGCCACCAGCAGACCACCGGGACAGGGAAGAAGTCGGTATGGCTACACCTTC.

This clonotype was counted many times. V and J are TRBV7-9 and TRBJ2-3, with 8 nucleotides matching TRBD2. The CDR3 spans 16 residues. V dropped 5 bases and J dropped 4; count of bases not matched to a gene: 11. Looked up from germline, CDR1 is SEHNR and CDR2 is FQNEAQ (reference sequence). The CDR3: CASSGGGTRIADTQYF. The CDR3 DNA follows: TGTGCCAGCAGCGGAGGAGGGACTAGGATCGCAGATACGCAGTATTTT.

This clonotype has ten or more counts. The chain has TRBV7-2 and TRBJ2-5, with 9 nucleotides matching TRBD2. This CDR3 region has 15 residues. The germline V gene encodes CDR1 SGHTA and CDR2 FQGNSA. J lost 6 bases, V lost 2 bases, and 7 bases had no gene match. The CDR3 protein is CASSLSGRGGQTQYF. CDR3 in DNA: TGTGCCAGCAGCTTATCAGGGCGGGGGGGACAGACCCAGTACTTC. The full variable domain, in which reference TRBV7-2 and TRBJ2-5 provide the parts outside the CDR3, is GAGVSQSPSNKVTEKGKDVELRCDPISGHTALYWYRQSLGQGLEFLIYFQGNSAPDKSGLPSDRFSAERTGGSVSTLTIQRTQQEDSAVYLCASSLSGRGGQTQYFGPGTRLLVL.

In its sample, this clonotype was seen many times. This chain uses TRBV11-2 with TRBJ2-7; 10 nucleotides align to TRBD1. Germline CDR1 SGHAT, CDR2 FQNNGV. Trimming at V came to 5 bases and at J to 5 bases, leaving 9 bases not matched to a gene. This CDR3 is 15 amino acids long. The CDR3 DNA sequence: TGTGCCAGCAGCCAGCAGGGACAGGGGAGAAACGAGCAGTACTTC. This encodes CASSQQGQGRNEQYF.

This clonotype occurred many times. This chain links TRBV5-1 with TRBJ2-2; no clear D gene. Trimming stripped 1 base from V and 3 bases from J, with 7 bases between. CDR3 size: 14 residues. Germline CDR1 and CDR2: SGHRS and YFSETQ. CDR3: CASSLFGDTGELFF. The CDR3 nucleotides are TGCGCCAGCAGCTTGTTTGGGGACACCGGGGAGCTGTTTTTT.

Many counts were recorded for this clonotype. The V gene is TRBV12-3 or TRBV12-4, the J gene TRBJ1-2; 8 bases align to TRBD1. Unmatched junction bases numbered 3, after V lost 8 bases and J lost 4 bases. CDR3 length equals 12 residues. CDR3 protein: CASGDRTYGYTF. CDR3 nucleotides: TGTGCCAGCGGGGACAGGACCTATGGCTACACCTTC.

CDR3 amino acids: CASSSPLRFGANVLTF. CDR3 nucleotides: TGTGCCAGCAGCTCCCCCTTGCGTTTTGGGGCCAACGTCCTGACTTTC. The chain links TRBV7-8 to TRBJ2-6; no definite D call. V was clipped by 4 bases and J by 3 bases, with 13 bases between them. CDR1 and CDR2 from the germline V gene are SGHVS and FQNEAQ. The CDR3 has 16 amino acids.

The sample holds many counts of this clonotype. The rearrangement joins TRBV6-6 to TRBJ2-1, with D unresolved. Germline lookup yields CDR1 MNHNY and CDR2 SVGAGI (reference sequence). The CDR3 has 13 amino acids. V was clipped by 0 bases and J by 8 bases, with 8 bases between them. As DNA, the CDR3 is TGTGCCAGCAGTTACTCATCCCCACATGAGCAGTTCTTC. It translates to CASSYSSPHEQFF.

The V call is TRBV7-3, the J call TRBJ2-1; tentatively, D is TRBD1 (6 bases). V was pared by 4 bases and J by 1 base, with 8 bases between. Germline loops: CDR1 SGHTA, CDR2 FQGTGA. This CDR3 has 14 amino acids. In DNA form, the CDR3 reads TGTGCCAGCAGCTCGACAGGTTCCTACAATGAGCAGTTCTTC. Amino acids: CASSSTGSYNEQFF.

This clonotype showed up many times. The chain recombines TRBV20-1 with TRBJ1-5; D remains ambiguous. The length of the CDR3 is 14 residues. Trimming stripped 6 bases from V and 3 bases from J, with 15 bases between. The V gene's germline CDR1 is DFQATT and CDR2 SNEGSKA (reference sequence). The chain's CDR3 is CSAPLRVDNQPQHF. In DNA form, the CDR3 reads TGCAGTGCCCCGTTGAGGGTCGACAATCAGCCCCAGCATTTT.

This clonotype was recorded at least ten times. The chain joins TRBV5-1 to TRBJ2-1, with D tentatively TRBD1 or TRBD2 (5 bases each). CDR3 size: 16 residues. The V end was cut by 4 bases, the J end by 3 bases, with 17 bases between. Germline V gene lookup returns CDR1 SGHRS and CDR2 YFSETQ. The DNA for the CDR3 is TGCGCCAGCAGCCCCCCTGGGGGTTCTTACTACAATGAGCAGTTCTTC. This codes for CASSPPGGSYYNEQFF.

This clonotype was recorded a few times. The chain combines TRBV29-1 with TRBJ1-1, with D tentatively TRBD1 (6 bases). The ends were cut back, 5 bases at V and 4 bases at J, with 23 bases in the middle. The germline CDR1 and CDR2 sequences are SQVTM and ANQGSEA. The CDR3 extends over 16 amino acids. The CDR3 DNA is TGCAGCGTTTCGAAAATTTTAGGGGGAGGAGGCACTGAAGCTTTCTTT. Its translation: CSVSKILGGGGTEAFF.

Regarding this clonotype: This may be a read error, as it is one base from a much larger clone. This chain links TRBV20-1 with TRBJ1-5; D is unresolved. The tail of the sequence fits TRBJ2-3 better, so the J call may be wrong. Germline V gene lookup returns CDR1 DFQATT and CDR2 SNEGSKA (reference sequence). The CDR3 has 14 residues. As DNA, the CDR3 is TGCAGTGCTAGCAGGTCCTATAGCAATCAGCCCCAGTATTTT. Its translation is CSASRSYSNQPQYF.

Worth noting for this clonotype: A read error may explain this, as a much larger clone is one base away. The chain uses TRBV2 and TRBJ1-1; no firm D call. Germline V gene sequence: CDR1 SNHLY, CDR2 FYNNEI. Trimming cost V 3 bases and J 1 base, with 6 bases left between them. This CDR3 contains 13 residues. The CDR3 region is CASSDHGNTEAFF. The CDR3 DNA reads as TGTGCCAGCAGTGATCATGGGAACACTGAAGCTTTCTTT. The complete variable domain, with remaining parts taken from reference TRBV2 and TRBJ1-1, reads EPEVTQTPSHQVTQMGQEVILRCVPISNHLYFYWYRQILGQKVEFLVSFYNNEISEKSEIFDDQFSVERPDGSNFTLKIRSTKLEDSAMYFCASSDHGNTEAFFGQGTRLTVV.

The V call is TRBV6-1, the J call TRBJ2-7; possibly TRBD1 for D (6 bases). The CDR3 contains 13 residues. The ends were cut back, 6 bases at V and 3 bases at J, with 12 bases in the middle. The germline V gene has CDR1 MNHNS and CDR2 SASEGT. CDR3 coding DNA: TGTGCCAGCAGGGCCCAGGGGCGCTACGAGCAGTACTTC. Translated: CASRAQGRYEQYF.

This clonotype came up many times. The chain carries TRBV29-1 and TRBJ1-3, with D uncertain. The CDR3 has 12 amino acids. Germline V gives CDR1 SQVTM, CDR2 ANQGSEA. The germline V and J ends were trimmed by 2 bases and 1 base, with 3 bases remaining between them. DNA of the CDR3: TGCAGCGTTGAACAATCTGGAAACACCATATATTTT. It translates to CSVEQSGNTIYF. Combining the CDR3 with reference TRBV29-1 and TRBJ1-3 gives the whole variable domain SAVISQKPSRDICQRGTSLTIQCQVDSQVTMMFWYRQQPGQSLTLIATANQGSEATYESGFVIDKFPISRPNLTFSTLTVSNMSPEDSSIYLCSVEQSGNTIYFGEGSWLTVV.

On this clonotype itself: A much larger clone differs by one base, so this may be a read error. This chain connects TRBV24-1 to TRBJ2-2; D call uncertain. Germline V gene sequence: CDR1 KGHDR, CDR2 SFDVKD. Trimming cost V 0 bases and J 3 bases, with 4 bases left between them. CDR3 length equals 14 residues. In DNA, the CDR3 is TGTGCCACCAGTGATTTGAAGGACACCGGGGAGCTGTTTTTT. Protein: CATSDLKDTGELFF.

This clonotype was seen many times. This chain's CDR3 is CSASESGTPSYNEQFF. The CDR3 coding sequence is TGCAGTGCTAGCGAATCCGGGACACCGTCCTACAATGAGCAGTTCTTC. The chain couples TRBV20-1 to TRBJ2-1; D perhaps matches TRBD1 (6 bases). CDR1 and CDR2 (germline): DFQATT, SNEGSKA (reference sequence). V shed 3 bases and J shed 1 base, with 16 bases lying between them. The CDR3 totals 16 residues.